Presented here are 20 T cell receptor beta chains from one specimen sequenced in a study of T-cell reconstitution after alpha-beta-depleted transplantation in children. For TCRbeta, the library was prepared with unique molecular identifiers. One entry per CDR3 protein, called by TCRdb with MiXCR from the PCR reads. The sample lists 200,000 to 250,000 distinct CDR3 sequences; approximately 9.5% were seen once. This specimen was PBMCs from the stem cell graft donor, taken from the stem cell graft. The origin of the receptors is a human donor who donated a stem cell graft to a child with acute lymphoblastic leukemia.

This clonotype was counted many times. V usage is TRBV4-1 and J usage is TRBJ1-3, with D possibly TRBD1 on 6 matching bases. V was pared by 4 bases and J by 1 base, with 14 bases between. The CDR3 contains 16 residues. From germline, CDR1 is MGHRA and CDR2 YSYEKL. This CDR3 reads CASSLTQGSSGNTIYF. The DNA of the CDR3 is TGCGCCAGCAGCCTTACCCAGGGGAGTTCTGGAAACACCATATATTTT.

Here the CDR3 reads CASSLNLGVYEQYF. The CDR3 bases are TGTGCCAGCAGTTTGAATTTGGGGGTATACGAGCAGTACTTC. The J gene is TRBJ2-7, the V gene TRBV12-3 or TRBV12-4, with D possibly called TRBD1 or TRBD2 (5 bases each). This CDR3 is 14 amino acids long. V was trimmed by 3 bases and J by 4 bases, leaving 13 bases between them.

This clonotype was found many times. The chain has TRBV3-1 and TRBJ2-5; 8 bases are a match to TRBD2. Germline V gene sequence: CDR1 LGHDT, CDR2 YNNKEL (reference sequence). J gave up 1 base and V 8 bases, and 6 bases lay outside the gene matches. CDR3 length: 14 amino acids. The chain's CDR3 is CASERGFFQETQYF. The CDR3 DNA sequence: TGTGCCAGCGAGCGGGGGTTCTTCCAAGAGACCCAGTACTTC.

Ten or more counts support this clonotype. The J gene is TRBJ1-2, the V gene TRBV20-1; a possible D gene is TRBD1 (5 bases). Germline CDR1 reads DFQATT; CDR2 reads SNEGSKA (reference sequence). V lost 5 bases and J 1 base, leaving 8 bases between the germline ends. The CDR3 consists of 12 residues. CDR3 residues: CSAHRSNYGYTF. The CDR3 DNA sequence: TGCAGTGCTCACAGGAGTAACTATGGCTACACCTTC.

A few counts support this clonotype. The chain combines TRBV10-3 with TRBJ2-5; a weak D match, TRBD1 (6 bases). V lost 2 bases, J lost 3 bases, and 13 bases lay in between. The CDR3 contains 15 residues. CDR1 and CDR2 from the germline V gene are ENHRY and SYGVKD. In nucleotides, the CDR3 is TGTGCCATCAGTGAGCCCGGACAGAGAAAAGAGACCCAGTACTTC. Protein: CAISEPGQRKETQYF.

This clonotype turned up a few times. The chain carries TRBV5-1 and TRBJ2-5, with 8 bases aligning to TRBD2. Looked up from germline, CDR1 is SGHRS and CDR2 is YFSETQ. The CDR3 length is 15 residues. V shed 4 bases and J 1 base; nucleotides not matched to a gene: 6. The CDR3 DNA reads as TGCGCCAGCAGCCAAGGACTAGCCAGCCAAGAGACCCAGTACTTC. Its translation: CASSQGLASQETQYF.

This clonotype has more than one count but fewer than ten. The chain couples TRBV19 to TRBJ2-1; D is tentatively TRBD1 or TRBD2 (5 bases each). V was pared by 7 bases and J by 4 bases, with 14 bases between. Germline V gives CDR1 LNHDA, CDR2 SQIVND (reference sequence). This CDR3 is built from 14 residues. The CDR3 spells CASTTGPPYNEQFF. CDR3 nucleotides: TGTGCCAGTACTACGGGACCGCCATACAATGAGCAGTTCTTC.

This clonotype was found many times. This chain joins TRBV5-1 and TRBJ1-3; no clear D gene. Trimming shortened V by 0 bases and J by 0 bases, and 4 bases separated the two germline ends. Germline assignment: CDR1 SGHRS and CDR2 YFSETQ. This CDR3 is 14 amino acids long. This CDR3 reads CASSLGFSGNTIYF. The CDR3 DNA is TGCGCCAGCAGCTTGGGGTTCTCTGGAAACACCATATATTTT.

This chain links TRBV9 with TRBJ1-2; tentative D call: TRBD1 (5 bases). CDR3 size: 14 residues. Deletions cut 7 bases from V and 6 bases from J, with 19 bases between. The germline gives CDR1 SGDLS, CDR2 YYNGEE. CDR3 in amino acids: CASDETGFADGYTF. The DNA for the CDR3 is TGTGCCAGCGATGAAACAGGCTTTGCAGATGGCTACACCTTC.

CDR3 sequence: CASSPWEGSNQPQHF. The CDR3 nucleotides read TGTGCCAGCAGCCCATGGGAGGGGAGCAATCAGCCCCAGCATTTT. The V call is TRBV12-3 or TRBV12-4, the J call TRBJ1-5; tentatively, D is TRBD1 (5 bases). V dropped 6 bases and J dropped 1 base, with 13 bases sitting between them. The CDR3 sequence is 15 residues long.

J is TRBJ2-3 and V is TRBV10-3; TRBD1 agrees at 8 bases. The CDR3 is made up of 15 amino acids. Germline V CDR1 and CDR2: ENHRY, SYGVKD. With 2 bases clipped from V and 3 bases from J, the junction kept 4 bases outside the gene matches. CDR3 protein: CAISEGRQGTDTQYF. DNA of the CDR3: TGTGCCATCAGTGAGGGGAGACAGGGGACAGATACGCAGTATTTT.

This clonotype was detected a few times. The chain combines TRBV10-3 with TRBJ2-7; D is ambiguous. This CDR3 is built from 14 residues. With 8 bases removed from V and 6 bases from J, the gap between germline ends came to 20 bases. Germline V gene sequence: CDR1 ENHRY, CDR2 SYGVKD. The CDR3 region has the DNA TGTGCCATCTCGGACGCGGCTCCGCCTGGCGAGCAGTACTTC. Its translation is CAISDAAPPGEQYF.

A few counts support this clonotype. The rearrangement uses TRBV5-1 and TRBJ1-5; maybe TRBD1 (5 bases). Germline CDR1 is SGHRS and CDR2 is YFSETQ. The CDR3 consists of 19 residues. The ends were cut back, 4 bases at V and 2 bases at J, with 25 bases in the middle. The CDR3 region is CASSLGTLKVTVGNQPQHF. As DNA, the CDR3 is TGCGCCAGCAGCCTCGGGACTCTAAAGGTAACGGTCGGCAATCAGCCCCAGCATTTT.

Many counts were recorded for this clonotype. The rearrangement uses TRBV7-2 and TRBJ2-7; D gene ambiguous. The germline V gene has CDR1 SGHTA and CDR2 FQGNSA. Trimming pared 5 bases from V and 0 bases from J, leaving 17 bases between. The CDR3 runs to 16 residues. The CDR3 loop is CASSPVGMENSYEQYF. CDR3 DNA sequence: TGTGCCAGCAGCCCGGTTGGCATGGAGAACTCCTACGAGCAGTACTTC.

This clonotype was picked up a small number of times. The genes are TRBV5-1 and TRBJ1-5, with D perhaps TRBD1 (6 bases). The CDR3 has 15 residues. Germline V gives CDR1 SGHRS, CDR2 YFSETQ. V was trimmed by 2 bases and J by 0 bases, leaving 9 bases between them. The DNA of the CDR3 is TGCGCCAGCAGCTTAACAGGGATTAGCAATCAGCCCCAGCATTTT. Its translation is CASSLTGISNQPQHF.

This clonotype was observed many times. V and J are TRBV6-1 and TRBJ1-2; TRBD1 agrees at 9 bases. After removal of 3 bases from V and 7 bases from J, the junction contained 6 bases not matched to a gene. The CDR3 totals 14 residues. CDR1 is MNHNS and CDR2 is SASEGT in the germline V gene. The DNA for the CDR3 is TGTGCCAGCAGTGAGGACAGGGGTATGAGTGGCTACACCTTC. This translates into CASSEDRGMSGYTF.

This clonotype was counted a few times. J is TRBJ2-6 and V is TRBV5-1; the D call may be TRBD1 or TRBD2 (5 bases each). CDR3 length: 17 amino acids. Germline V gives CDR1 SGHRS, CDR2 YFSETQ. The ends were cut back, 4 bases at V and 0 bases at J, with 14 bases in the middle. The CDR3 reads CASSRDLIGSGANVLTF. The CDR3 DNA follows: TGCGCCAGCAGCCGGGACCTTATTGGCTCTGGGGCCAACGTCCTGACTTTC.

The chain joins TRBV11-2 to TRBJ2-3; tentative D call: TRBD2 (6 bases). The V gene's germline CDR1 is SGHAT and CDR2 FQNNGV. This CDR3 contains 16 residues. The germline V and J ends were trimmed by 5 bases and 4 bases, with 19 bases remaining between them. The CDR3 protein is CASSHRAGWVPDTQYF. The CDR3 DNA is TGTGCCAGCAGCCACCGAGCGGGCTGGGTACCAGATACGCAGTATTTT.

The chain joins TRBV3-1 to TRBJ2-5, with 9 bases aligning to TRBD2. Germline loops: CDR1 LGHDT, CDR2 YNNKEL (reference sequence). Trimming took 1 base from V and 2 from J; bases not matched to a gene: 2. CDR3 length: 15 residues. CDR3 sequence (DNA): TGTGCCAGCAGCCAAGCGACTAGCGGACAAGAGACCCAGTACTTC. Protein: CASSQATSGQETQYF.

There are a few counts of this clonotype. V gene TRBV27 combines with J gene TRBJ2-5, with 7 bases fitting TRBD1. Germline V gene lookup returns CDR1 MNHEY and CDR2 SMNVEV (reference sequence). Trimming took 5 bases from V and 5 from J; bases not matched to a gene: 14. This CDR3 region has 16 residues. CDR3: CASSPGTALPPETQYF. The CDR3 region has the DNA TGTGCCAGCAGTCCCGGGACAGCGCTTCCCCCGGAGACCCAGTACTTC.